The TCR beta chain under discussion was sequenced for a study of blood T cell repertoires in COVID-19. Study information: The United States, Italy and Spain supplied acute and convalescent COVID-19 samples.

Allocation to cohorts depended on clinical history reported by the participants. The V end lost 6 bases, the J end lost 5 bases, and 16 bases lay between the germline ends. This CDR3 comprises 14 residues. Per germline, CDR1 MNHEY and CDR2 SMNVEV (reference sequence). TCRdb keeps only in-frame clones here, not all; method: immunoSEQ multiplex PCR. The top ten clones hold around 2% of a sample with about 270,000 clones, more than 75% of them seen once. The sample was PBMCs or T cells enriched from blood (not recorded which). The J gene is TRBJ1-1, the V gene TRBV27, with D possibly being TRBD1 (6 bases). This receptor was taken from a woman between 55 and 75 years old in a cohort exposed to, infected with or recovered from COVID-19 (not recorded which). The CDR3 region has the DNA TGTGCCAGCAGATATACAGGGTTCCGAACTGAAGCTTTCTTT. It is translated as CASRYTGFRTEAFF.